The text below deals with one TCR beta chain. Its antigen remains unidentified. This entry belongs to a study of shared clonotypes between healthy human individuals. Clones were sequenced by immunoSEQ multiplex PCR, and TCRdb holds only the in-frame ones, with some missing. The sample has roughly 700,000 clones, around 90% seen once. The study's findings and limits: It was expected that sequencing depth would affect clonotype sharing among donors.

Germline V gene data show CDR1 as LNHNV and CDR2 as YYDKDF (reference sequence). The CDR3 has 15 amino acids. The ends were cut back, 5 bases at V and 2 bases at J, with 16 bases in the middle. The sequence came from a young man in good health. Some clones in this sample may be carry-over from other donors' samples. The V gene is TRBV15, the J gene TRBJ2-7, with D perhaps TRBD1 (6 bases). Sequences were obtained from memory CD8+ T cells from PBMCs. Sample subset: CD45RO+ cells pooled with CCR7-negative TemRA cells. The DNA of the CDR3 is TGTGCCACCAGCCAAAGGCCAGGGGATACCTACGAGCAGTACTTC. Protein sequence: CATSQRPGDTYEQYF.